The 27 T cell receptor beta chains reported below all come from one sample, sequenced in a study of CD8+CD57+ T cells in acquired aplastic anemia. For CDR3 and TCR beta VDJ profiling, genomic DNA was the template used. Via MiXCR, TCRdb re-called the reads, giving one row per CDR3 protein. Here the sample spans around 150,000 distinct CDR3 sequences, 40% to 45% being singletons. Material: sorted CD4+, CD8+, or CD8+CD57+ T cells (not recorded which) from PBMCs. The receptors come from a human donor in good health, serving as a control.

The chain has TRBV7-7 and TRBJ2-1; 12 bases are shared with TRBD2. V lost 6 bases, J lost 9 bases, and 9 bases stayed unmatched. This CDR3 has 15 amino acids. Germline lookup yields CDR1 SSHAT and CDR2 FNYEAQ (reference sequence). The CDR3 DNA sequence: TGTGCCAGCAGGTCGCTAGCGGGAGGGAAAGGTGAGCAGTTCTTC. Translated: CASRSLAGGKGEQFF.

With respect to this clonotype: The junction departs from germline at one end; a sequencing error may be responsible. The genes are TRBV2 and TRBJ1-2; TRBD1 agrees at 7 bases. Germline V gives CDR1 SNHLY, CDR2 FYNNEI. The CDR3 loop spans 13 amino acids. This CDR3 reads CACRTGANYGYTF. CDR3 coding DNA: TGTGCCTGCAGGACAGGAGCTAACTATGGCTACACCTTC.

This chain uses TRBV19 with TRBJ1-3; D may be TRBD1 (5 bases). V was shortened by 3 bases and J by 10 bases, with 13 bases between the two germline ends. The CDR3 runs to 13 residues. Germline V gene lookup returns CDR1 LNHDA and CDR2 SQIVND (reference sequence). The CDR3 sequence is CASSMGQGETIYF. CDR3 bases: TGTGCCAGTAGTATGGGGCAGGGAGAGACCATATATTTT. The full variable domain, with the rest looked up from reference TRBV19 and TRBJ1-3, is DGGITQSPKYLFRKEGQNVTLSCEQNLNHDAMYWYRQDPGQGLRLIYYSQIVNDFQKGDIAEGYSVSREKKESFPLTVTSAQKNPTAFYLCASSMGQGETIYFGEGSWLTVV.

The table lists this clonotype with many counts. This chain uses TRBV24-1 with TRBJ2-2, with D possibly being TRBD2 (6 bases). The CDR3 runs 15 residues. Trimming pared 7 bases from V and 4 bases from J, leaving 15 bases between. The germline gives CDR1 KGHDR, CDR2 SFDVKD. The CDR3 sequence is CATSDSGSGTGELFF. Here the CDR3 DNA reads TGTGCCACCAGCGACAGCGGGTCAGGCACCGGGGAGCTGTTTTTT.

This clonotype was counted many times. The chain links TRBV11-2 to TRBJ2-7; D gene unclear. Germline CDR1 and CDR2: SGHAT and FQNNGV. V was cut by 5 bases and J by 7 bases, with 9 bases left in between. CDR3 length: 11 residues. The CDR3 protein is CASSPQREQYF. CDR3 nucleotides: TGTGCCAGCAGCCCCCAAAGGGAGCAGTACTTC.

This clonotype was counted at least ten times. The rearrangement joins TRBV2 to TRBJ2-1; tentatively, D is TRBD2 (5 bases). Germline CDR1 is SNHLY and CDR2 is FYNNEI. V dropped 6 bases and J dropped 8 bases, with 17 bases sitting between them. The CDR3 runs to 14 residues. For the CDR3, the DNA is TGTGCCAGCAGCCAAGAACTAGTTTCGGATGAGCAGTTCTTC. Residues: CASSQELVSDEQFF.

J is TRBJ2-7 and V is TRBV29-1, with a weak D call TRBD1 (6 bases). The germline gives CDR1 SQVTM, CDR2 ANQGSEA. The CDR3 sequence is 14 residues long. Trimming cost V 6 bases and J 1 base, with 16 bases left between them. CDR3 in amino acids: CSVRGGQRSYEQYF. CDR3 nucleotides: TGCAGCGTCCGTGGCGGACAGAGATCCTACGAGCAGTACTTC.

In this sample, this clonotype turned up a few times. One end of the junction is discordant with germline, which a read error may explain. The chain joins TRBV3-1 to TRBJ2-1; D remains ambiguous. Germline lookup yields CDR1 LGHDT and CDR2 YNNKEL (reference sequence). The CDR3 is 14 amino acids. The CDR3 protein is CASSQGPVPYEQFF. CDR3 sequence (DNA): TGTGCCAGCAGTCAAGGTCCAGTCCCCTATGAGCAGTTCTTC.

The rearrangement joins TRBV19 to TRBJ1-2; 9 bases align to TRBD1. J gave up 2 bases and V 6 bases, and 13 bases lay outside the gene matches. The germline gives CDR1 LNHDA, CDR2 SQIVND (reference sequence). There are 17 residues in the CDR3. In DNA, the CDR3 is TGTGCCAGTAGGGGGACCGGGACAGGGTGGACAAACTATGGCTACACCTTC. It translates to CASRGTGTGWTNYGYTF. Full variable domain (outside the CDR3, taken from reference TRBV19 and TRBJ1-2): DGGITQSPKYLFRKEGQNVTLSCEQNLNHDAMYWYRQDPGQGLRLIYYSQIVNDFQKGDIAEGYSVSREKKESFPLTVTSAQKNPTAFYLCASRGTGTGWTNYGYTFGSGTRLTVV.

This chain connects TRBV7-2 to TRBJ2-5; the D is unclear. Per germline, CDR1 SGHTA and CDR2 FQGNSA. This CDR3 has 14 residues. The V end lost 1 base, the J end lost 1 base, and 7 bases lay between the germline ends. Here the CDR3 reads CASSLVHSQETQYF. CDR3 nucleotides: TGTGCCAGCAGCTTAGTGCACTCCCAAGAGACCCAGTACTTC.

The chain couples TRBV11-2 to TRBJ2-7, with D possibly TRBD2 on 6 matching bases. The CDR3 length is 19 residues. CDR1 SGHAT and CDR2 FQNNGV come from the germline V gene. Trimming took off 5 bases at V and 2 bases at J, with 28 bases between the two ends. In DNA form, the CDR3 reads TGTGCCAGCAGCCCCGGGGACTTGATTTCCCGACCGAGCCCCTACGAGCAGTACTTC. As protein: CASSPGDLISRPSPYEQYF.

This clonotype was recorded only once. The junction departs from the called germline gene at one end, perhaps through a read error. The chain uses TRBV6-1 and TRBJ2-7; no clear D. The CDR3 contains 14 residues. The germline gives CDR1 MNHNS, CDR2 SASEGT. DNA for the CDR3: TGTGCCATCAGTGTTCGGCCAGCCTCCTACGAGCAGTACTTC. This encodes CAISVRPASYEQYF.

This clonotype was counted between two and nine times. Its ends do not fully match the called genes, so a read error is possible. The DNA of the CDR3 is TGTGCCAGCAGCTTGCTAGGGGAAGGAAACGCCATATATTTT. Its protein product is CASSLLGEGNAIYF. The chain recombines TRBV5-5 with TRBJ1-3, with D possibly matching TRBD1 (5 bases). Germline values: CDR1 SGHKS, CDR2 YYEKEE (reference sequence). This CDR3 is built from 14 residues.

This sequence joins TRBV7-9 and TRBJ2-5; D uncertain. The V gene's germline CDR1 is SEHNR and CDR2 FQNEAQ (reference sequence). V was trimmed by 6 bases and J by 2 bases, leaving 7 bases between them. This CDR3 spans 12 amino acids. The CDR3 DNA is TGTGCCAGCAGACCAGATCAAGAGACCCAGTACTTC. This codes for CASRPDQETQYF.

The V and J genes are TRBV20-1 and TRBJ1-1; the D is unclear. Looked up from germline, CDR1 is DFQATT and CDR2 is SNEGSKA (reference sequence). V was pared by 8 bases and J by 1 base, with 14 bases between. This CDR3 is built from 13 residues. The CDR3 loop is CSINRRTNTEAFF. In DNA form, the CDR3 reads TGCAGTATTAATAGACGGACGAACACTGAAGCTTTCTTT.

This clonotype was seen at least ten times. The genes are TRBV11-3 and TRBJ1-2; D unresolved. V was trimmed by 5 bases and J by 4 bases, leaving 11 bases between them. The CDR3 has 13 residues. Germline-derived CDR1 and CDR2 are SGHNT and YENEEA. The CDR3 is CASSTRPGYGYTF. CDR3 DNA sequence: TGTGCCAGCAGCACAAGACCGGGCTATGGCTACACCTTC.

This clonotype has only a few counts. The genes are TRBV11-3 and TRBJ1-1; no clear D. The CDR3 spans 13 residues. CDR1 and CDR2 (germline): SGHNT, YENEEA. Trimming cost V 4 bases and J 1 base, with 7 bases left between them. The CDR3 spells CASSWNTNTEAFF. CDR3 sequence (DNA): TGTGCCAGCAGCTGGAACACGAACACTGAAGCTTTCTTT.

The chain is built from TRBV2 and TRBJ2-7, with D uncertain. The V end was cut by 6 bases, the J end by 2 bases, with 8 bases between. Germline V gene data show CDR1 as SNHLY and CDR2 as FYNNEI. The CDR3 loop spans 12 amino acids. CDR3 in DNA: TGTGCCAGCAGCGGTCCCACCTACGAGCAGTACTTC. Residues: CASSGPTYEQYF.

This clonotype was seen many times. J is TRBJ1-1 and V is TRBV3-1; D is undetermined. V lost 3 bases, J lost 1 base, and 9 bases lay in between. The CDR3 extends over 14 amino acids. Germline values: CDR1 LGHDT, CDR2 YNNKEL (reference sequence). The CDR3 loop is CASSQAFENTEAFF. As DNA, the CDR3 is TGTGCCAGCAGCCAGGCCTTTGAGAACACTGAAGCTTTCTTT. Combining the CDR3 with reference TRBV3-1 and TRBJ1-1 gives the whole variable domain DTAVSQTPKYLVTQMGNDKSIKCEQNLGHDTMYWYKQDSKKFLKIMFSYNNKELIINETVPNRFSPKSPDKAHLNLHINSLELGDSAVYFCASSQAFENTEAFFGQGTRLTVV.

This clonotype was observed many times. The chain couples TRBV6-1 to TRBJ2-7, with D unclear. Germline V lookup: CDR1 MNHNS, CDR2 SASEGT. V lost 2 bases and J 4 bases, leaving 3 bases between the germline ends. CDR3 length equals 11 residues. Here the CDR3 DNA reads TGTGCCAGCAGTGAAAGTTACGAGCAGTACTTC. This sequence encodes CASSESYEQYF.

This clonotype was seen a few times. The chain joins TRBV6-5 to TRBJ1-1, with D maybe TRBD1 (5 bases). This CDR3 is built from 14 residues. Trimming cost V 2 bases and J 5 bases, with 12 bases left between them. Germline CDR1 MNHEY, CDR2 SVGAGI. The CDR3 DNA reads TGTGCCAGCAGTTACAGGGGAGATGAAACTGAAGCTTTCTTT. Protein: CASSYRGDETEAFF.

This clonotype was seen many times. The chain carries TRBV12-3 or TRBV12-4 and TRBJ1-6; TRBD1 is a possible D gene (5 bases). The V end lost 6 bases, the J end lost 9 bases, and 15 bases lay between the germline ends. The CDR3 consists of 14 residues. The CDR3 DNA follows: TGTGCCAGCAGATGGGCCAGGGTGGGTTCACCCCTCCACTTT. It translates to CASRWARVGSPLHF.

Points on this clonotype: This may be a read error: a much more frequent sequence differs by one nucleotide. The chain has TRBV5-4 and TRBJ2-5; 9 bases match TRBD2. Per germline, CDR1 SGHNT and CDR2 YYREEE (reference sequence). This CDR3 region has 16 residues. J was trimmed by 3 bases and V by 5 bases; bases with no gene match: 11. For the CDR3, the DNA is TGTGCCAGCAGTCCCCCTAGCGGGGACGGCAAAGAGACCCAGTACTTC. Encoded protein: CASSPPSGDGKETQYF.

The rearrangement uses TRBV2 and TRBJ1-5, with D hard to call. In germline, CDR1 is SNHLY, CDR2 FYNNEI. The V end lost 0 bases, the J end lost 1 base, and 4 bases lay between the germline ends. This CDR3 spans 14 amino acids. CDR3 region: CASSEAGSNQPQHF. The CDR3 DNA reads TGTGCCAGCAGTGAAGCAGGAAGCAATCAGCCCCAGCATTTT.

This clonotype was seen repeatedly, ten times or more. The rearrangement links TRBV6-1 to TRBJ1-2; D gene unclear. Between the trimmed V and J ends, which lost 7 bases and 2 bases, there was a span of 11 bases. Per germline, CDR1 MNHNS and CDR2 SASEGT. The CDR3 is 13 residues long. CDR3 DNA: TGTGCCAGCAAGAAGGGCGAGAACTATGGCTACACCTTC. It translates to CASKKGENYGYTF.

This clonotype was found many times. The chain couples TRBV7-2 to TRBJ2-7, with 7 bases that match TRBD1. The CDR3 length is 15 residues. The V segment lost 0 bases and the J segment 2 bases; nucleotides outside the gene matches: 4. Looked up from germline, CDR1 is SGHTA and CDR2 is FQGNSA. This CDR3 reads CASSLATGVAYEQYF. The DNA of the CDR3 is TGTGCCAGCAGCTTAGCTACAGGGGTCGCCTACGAGCAGTACTTC.

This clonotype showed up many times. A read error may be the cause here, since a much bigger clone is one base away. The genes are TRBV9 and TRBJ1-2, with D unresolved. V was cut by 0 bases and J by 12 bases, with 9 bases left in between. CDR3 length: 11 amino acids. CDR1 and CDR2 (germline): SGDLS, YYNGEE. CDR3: CASSVEGYDTF. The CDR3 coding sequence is TGTGCCAGCAGCGTAGAAGGGTATGACACCTTC. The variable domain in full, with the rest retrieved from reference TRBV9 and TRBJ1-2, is DSGVTQTPKHLITATGQRVTLRCSPRSGDLSVYWYQQSLDQGLQFLIQYYNGEERAKGNILERFSAQQFPDLHSELNLSSLELGDSALYFCASSVEGYDTFGSGTRLTVV.